A selection of T cell receptor beta chains follows, all from one sample in a study of regulatory T cells in long-lasting Graves disease. In TCRdb, the multiplex PCR reads were re-called with MiXCR into one record per CDR3 protein. The sample shows over 400,000 distinct CDR3 sequences, about 14% of them seen only once. These data were likewise used in another study, on T cells in Graves' hyperthyroidism and ophthalmopathy.

This sample comprised peripheral blood mononuclear cells (PBMCs), obtained at new diagnosis, from a patient treated with antithyroid drugs. These receptors came from a woman aged 45-65 years with Graves disease. Both conserved end residues are part of each CDR3. Each record gives: clone size, J gene, D gene, V gene, CDR3 DNA, CDR3 protein. A D gene is named only where the DNA matches it firmly. Clone sizes are given selectively: once, few, many, or a class where the clone is expanded.

size: -
J: TRBJ2-1
D: -
V: TRBV27
DNA: TGTGCCAGCAGTCATGGTAGCGCCAATGAGCAGTTCTTC
CDR3: CASSHGSANEQFF

size: many
J: TRBJ1-5
D: -
V: TRBV5-1
DNA: TGCGCCAGCAGCACCGACAGCCTAAATCAGCCCCAGCATTTT
CDR3: CASSTDSLNQPQHF

size: -
J: TRBJ2-2
D: -
V: TRBV5-4
DNA: TGTGCCAGCAGCCCCACCAACGGGGAATCCACCGGGGAGCTGTTTTTT
CDR3: CASSPTNGESTGELFF

size: few
J: TRBJ2-7
D: -
V: TRBV30
DNA: TGTGCCTGGAGCGAACCTTGGAGTGTCCGACGAAATGAGCAGTACTTC
CDR3: CAWSEPWSVRRNEQYF

size: -
J: TRBJ2-1
D: TRBD2
V: TRBV28
DNA: TGTGCCAGCACTACCCTGGTGGGGGAGGGCAACAATGAGCAGTTCTTC
CDR3: CASTTLVGEGNNEQFF

size: many
J: TRBJ2-7
D: TRBD1
V: TRBV18
DNA: TGTGCCAGCTCACCAGACAGGGAGTACGAGCAGTACTTC
CDR3: CASSPDREYEQYF

size: many
J: TRBJ2-5
D: -
V: TRBV20-1
DNA: TGCAGTGCTAGGGGACGGAGGCTCCAAGAGACCCAGTACTTC
CDR3: CSARGRRLQETQYF

size: -
J: TRBJ2-1
D: -
V: TRBV5-1
DNA: TGCGCCAGCAGCTTGGCCAGGGACATACTTTACAATGAGCAGTTCTTC
CDR3: CASSLARDILYNEQFF

size: few
J: TRBJ1-6
D: -
V: TRBV10-3
DNA: TGTGCCATCATTCGACCGTTCTCACCCCTCCACTTT
CDR3: CAIIRPFSPLHF

size: many
J: TRBJ2-3
D: TRBD1
V: TRBV6-2/TRBV6-3
DNA: TGTGCCAGCAGTTACTCCGGGACAGCCACAGATACGCAGTATTTT
CDR3: CASSYSGTATDTQYF

size: -
J: TRBJ2-2
D: TRBD1
V: TRBV3-1
DNA: TGTGCCAGCAGCCTCCGACAGGGGGCTCACGGGGAGCTGTTTTTT
CDR3: CASSLRQGAHGELFF

size: few
J: TRBJ2-7
D: -
V: TRBV5-1
DNA: TGCGCCAGCAGCTTGGAACCGGGGGCCTCCTACGAGCAGTACTTC
CDR3: CASSLEPGASYEQYF

size: many
J: TRBJ1-6
D: TRBD1
V: TRBV6-1
DNA: TGTGCCAGCAGCGGGACAGGGGGCCCAAGTAATTCACCCCTCCACTTT
CDR3: CASSGTGGPSNSPLHF

size: -
J: TRBJ2-4
D: TRBD2
V: TRBV6-1
DNA: TGTGCCAGCAGTGCCGGGACTAGCGTCTTAGCCAAAAACATTCAGTACTTC
CDR3: CASSAGTSVLAKNIQYF

size: -
J: TRBJ1-5
D: -
V: TRBV4-1
DNA: TGCGCCAGCAGCTTTACGCGGGACCGGAGGCAGGGCAATCAGCCCCAGCATTTT
CDR3: CASSFTRDRRQGNQPQHF

size: many
J: TRBJ2-7
D: TRBD2
V: TRBV18
DNA: TGTGCCAGCTCACCAATTAGCGGGACTGTCTACGAGCAGTACTTC
CDR3: CASSPISGTVYEQYF

size: many
J: TRBJ1-5
D: TRBD1
V: TRBV28
DNA: TGTGCCAGCAGTTTCCCCCGACAGGGGAGTTCGGAGAATCAGCCCCAGCATTTT
CDR3: CASSFPRQGSSENQPQHF

size: -
J: TRBJ2-1
D: -
V: TRBV7-3
DNA: TGTGCCAGCAGCAACCTAGGGACCTCCGGGACAGAGCAGTTCTTC
CDR3: CASSNLGTSGTEQFF

size: few
J: TRBJ2-1
D: TRBD2
V: TRBV20-1
DNA: TGCAGTGCTAGTCCCGGGACTAGCTTTACCGGTGAGCAGTTCTTC
CDR3: CSASPGTSFTGEQFF

size: -
J: TRBJ1-4
D: -
V: TRBV28
DNA: TGTGCCAGCAGGACCTTAACAGGGACTAATGAAAAACTGTTTTTT
CDR3: CASRTLTGTNEKLFF

size: -
J: TRBJ2-2
D: -
V: TRBV27
DNA: TGTGCCAGCAGTCTGAGACGACACCTCTCCACCGGGGAGCTGTCTTTT
CDR3: CASSLRRHLSTGELSF

size: many
J: TRBJ2-7
D: -
V: TRBV20-1
DNA: TGCAGTGCTAGAGATTCTGGAGCGAGCTCCTACGAGCAGTACTTC
CDR3: CSARDSGASSYEQYF

size: few
J: TRBJ2-6
D: -
V: TRBV14
DNA: TGTGCCAGCAGCCAAGAACGGGACTCTGGGGCCAACGTCCTGACTTTC
CDR3: CASSQERDSGANVLTF

size: many
J: TRBJ2-7
D: -
V: TRBV7-9
DNA: TGTGCCAGCAGCTATGGGGGCGGACAGAGATCCTACGAGCAGTACTTC
CDR3: CASSYGGGQRSYEQYF

size: -
J: TRBJ2-7
D: -
V: TRBV20-1
DNA: TGCAGTGCTAGCATTGGGGCAGGGTGGTACGAGCAGTACTTC
CDR3: CSASIGAGWYEQYF

size: -
J: TRBJ2-3
D: TRBD2
V: TRBV6-5
DNA: TGTGCCAGCAGTTACTCTGGGAGCGGGAGGGATACGCAGTATTTT
CDR3: CASSYSGSGRDTQYF

size: few
J: TRBJ1-2
D: -
V: TRBV30
DNA: TGTGCCTGGAGTGTACTTTCGGGGTCAGACGGCTACACCTTC
CDR3: CAWSVLSGSDGYTF

size: many
J: TRBJ2-3
D: TRBD2
V: TRBV28
DNA: TGTGCCAGCAGTTTTCGAAGAGGTCCGACTAGCGGCACAGATACGCAGTATTTT
CDR3: CASSFRRGPTSGTDTQYF

size: many
J: TRBJ1-1
D: -
V: TRBV10-3
DNA: TGTGCCATCAGAGGGGACCTGAACACTGAAGCTTTCTTT
CDR3: CAIRGDLNTEAFF

size: -
J: TRBJ2-6
D: -
V: TRBV19
DNA: TGTGCCAGTAGTATGACATATGGGGCCAACGTCCTGACTTTC
CDR3: CASSMTYGANVLTF

size: -
J: TRBJ2-7
D: TRBD2
V: TRBV4-1
DNA: TGCGCCAGCAGCTTACGAGATAGCGGGACCCCCTACGAGCAGTACTTC
CDR3: CASSLRDSGTPYEQYF

size: many
J: TRBJ2-7
D: TRBD1
V: TRBV28
DNA: TGTGCCAGCAGTACGGGGACAGGATACTACGAGCAGTACTTC
CDR3: CASSTGTGYYEQYF

size: many
J: TRBJ2-7
D: TRBD1
V: TRBV29-1
DNA: TGCAGCGTTGGGACAGGGGGCCACGAGCAGTACTTC
CDR3: CSVGTGGHEQYF

size: few
J: TRBJ1-1
D: -
V: TRBV5-1
DNA: TGCGCCAGCAGCGCCCGGGGAGGCGCGAACACTGAAGCTTTCTTT
CDR3: CASSARGGANTEAFF

size: few
J: TRBJ2-7
D: -
V: TRBV10-3
DNA: TGTGCCATCAGTGCCCCAAGCTCCTACGAGCAGTACTTC
CDR3: CAISAPSSYEQYF

size: many
J: TRBJ1-5
D: -
V: TRBV6-2/TRBV6-3
DNA: TGTGCCAGCGCAGACAGTAATAGCAATCAGCCCCAGCATTTT
CDR3: CASADSNSNQPQHF

size: many
J: TRBJ1-5
D: TRBD1
V: TRBV12-3/TRBV12-4
DNA: TGTGCCAGCAGTTTACAGGGACAGGTAAATCAGCCCCAGCATTTT
CDR3: CASSLQGQVNQPQHF

size: -
J: TRBJ1-1
D: -
V: TRBV4-1
DNA: TGCGCCAGCAGCCAAGCCCCATTCTTCAACACTGAAGCTTTCTTT
CDR3: CASSQAPFFNTEAFF

size: few
J: TRBJ1-2
D: -
V: TRBV7-2
DNA: TGTGCCAGCAGCTTAGTGCGGGCGCTGGACTATGGCTACACCTTC
CDR3: CASSLVRALDYGYTF

size: -
J: TRBJ2-4
D: TRBD2
V: TRBV4-1
DNA: TGCGCCAGCAGCCAAGTCCGACTAGCGGATCAGTACTTC
CDR3: CASSQVRLADQYF

size: many
J: TRBJ2-3
D: -
V: TRBV29-1
DNA: TGCAGCGTTGCTGGTGGGGACAACACAGATACGCAGTATTTT
CDR3: CSVAGGDNTDTQYF

size: many
J: TRBJ2-1
D: -
V: TRBV20-1
DNA: TGCAGTGCTAGAGAAGCGGGTGGCCCCAATGAGCAGTTCTTC
CDR3: CSAREAGGPNEQFF

size: many
J: TRBJ2-1
D: -
V: TRBV3-1
DNA: TGTGCCAGCAGCCAACCTATTTTGACAGGCTACAGCTCCTACAATGAGCAGTTCTTC
CDR3: CASSQPILTGYSSYNEQFF

size: many
J: TRBJ2-3
D: -
V: TRBV5-1
DNA: TGCGCCAGCAGCTCCACAGGGTACAGAGATACGCAGTATTTT
CDR3: CASSSTGYRDTQYF

size: few
J: TRBJ2-1
D: -
V: TRBV3-1
DNA: TGTGCCAGCAGCCAAGGTACCCCGGTCTTC
CDR3: CASSQGTPVF

size: -
J: TRBJ2-3
D: TRBD1
V: TRBV7-8
DNA: TGTGCCAGCAGGTTACAGGGGGCGCGACCCCCACACACAGATACGCAGTATTTT
CDR3: CASRLQGARPPHTDTQYF

size: many
J: TRBJ1-1
D: -
V: TRBV6-1
DNA: TGTGCCAGCAGAAACTGGGGTACTGAAGCTTTCTTT
CDR3: CASRNWGTEAFF

size: -
J: TRBJ2-3
D: TRBD2
V: TRBV7-2
DNA: TGTGCCAGCAGCTTTCGACTAGCGGGAGCGGGAGATACGCAGTATTTT
CDR3: CASSFRLAGAGDTQYF

size: many
J: TRBJ2-2
D: -
V: TRBV12-3/TRBV12-4
DNA: TGTGCCAGCAGTTTAGAGCGAATCGGGGAGCTGTTTTTT
CDR3: CASSLERIGELFF

size: many
J: TRBJ2-5
D: TRBD2
V: TRBV6-1
DNA: TGTGCCAGCAGTGAGATAGCGGGAGTTGGGGAGACCCAGTACTTC
CDR3: CASSEIAGVGETQYF

size: -
J: TRBJ1-2
D: -
V: TRBV12-3/TRBV12-4
DNA: TGTGCCAGCAGTTTAGGTACCAGACCCGCTAACTATGGCTACACCTTC
CDR3: CASSLGTRPANYGYTF

size: -
J: TRBJ1-2
D: -
V: TRBV29-1
DNA: TGCAGCGTAGGGGGGACTGGCTACACCTTC
CDR3: CSVGGTGYTF

size: many
J: TRBJ2-1
D: -
V: TRBV25-1
DNA: TGTGCCAGCAGTGAATACCAAGAGGGCCGTTATGAGCAGTTCTTC
CDR3: CASSEYQEGRYEQFF

size: few
J: TRBJ2-1
D: TRBD2
V: TRBV3-1
DNA: TGTGCCAGCAGCCAGCACGGGACACCAGGACTAGCGCTGCACTCCTACAATGAGCAGTTCTTC
CDR3: CASSQHGTPGLALHSYNEQFF

size: many
J: TRBJ2-1
D: -
V: TRBV29-1
DNA: TGCAGCGTTGAAGGGTCACCGACACCGTACAATGAGCAGTTCTTC
CDR3: CSVEGSPTPYNEQFF

size: -
J: TRBJ2-3
D: -
V: TRBV28
DNA: TGTGCCAGCGGTTTTCGGCAGACTAGCACAGATACGCAGTATTTT
CDR3: CASGFRQTSTDTQYF

size: once
J: TRBJ1-1
D: -
V: TRBV18
DNA: TGTGCCAGCTCACTCGCAGTGAACATTGAAGCTTTCTTT
CDR3: CASSLAVNIEAFF